This TCR beta chain was documented in a study of T cell repertoires in cytomegalovirus infection (dated by TCRdb to between 2018 and 2020). General notes on the study: Because public TCR beta signatures pointed to carriage of CMV infection together with the matching HLA type, the HLA type of each donor mattered for the analysis. Points the paper makes about the study in general: Cumulative frequency of public TCR beta family members discriminated carriers of CMV infection plus the relevant HLA type in this cohort and an independent 352-donor cohort. In the ex vivo response, HLA-C-restricted CMV-specific TCR beta clonotypes were dominant, and in two of eight donors the single most frequent clonotype came from this HLA-C-restricted group.

Sequencer: Illumina HiSeq 1500. Clones were called with MiXCR by TCRdb after fastp trimmed the public reads at Q25, and only in-frame beta chains were retained. Rows matching on CDR3 protein sequence are summarized as one entry with the most common DNA and genes. In all, the sample holds a few hundred thousand distinct CDR3 sequences, and around 15% of those were seen once. Clones ranked in the top ten supply around 9% of the sample. This clonotype was found many times. What this receptor recognizes is not known. No much larger clonotype is one base removed from it; base qualities were not supplied. Trimming leaves V shorter by 3 bases and J shorter by 5 bases, with the junction holding 3 bases beyond the gene matches. Measured from the cysteine to the phenylalanine, the CDR3 is 14 residues long. Here the CDR3 DNA is all that survives: 42 bases in frame from base 1. CDR1 MNHEY and CDR2 SMNVEV were looked up in the germline V gene (reference sequence).

The sequencing input was PBMCs. The sequence joins TRBV27 to TRBJ1-1, with TRBD1 identical over 10 junction bases. The sequence came from a human donor in good health (CMV status not recorded). Some clones in this sample may be carry-over from other donors' samples. The CDR3: CASSLRQGATEAFF. Here is the DNA: TGTGCCAGCAGTTTGCGACAGGGGGCTACTGAAGCTTTCTTT.